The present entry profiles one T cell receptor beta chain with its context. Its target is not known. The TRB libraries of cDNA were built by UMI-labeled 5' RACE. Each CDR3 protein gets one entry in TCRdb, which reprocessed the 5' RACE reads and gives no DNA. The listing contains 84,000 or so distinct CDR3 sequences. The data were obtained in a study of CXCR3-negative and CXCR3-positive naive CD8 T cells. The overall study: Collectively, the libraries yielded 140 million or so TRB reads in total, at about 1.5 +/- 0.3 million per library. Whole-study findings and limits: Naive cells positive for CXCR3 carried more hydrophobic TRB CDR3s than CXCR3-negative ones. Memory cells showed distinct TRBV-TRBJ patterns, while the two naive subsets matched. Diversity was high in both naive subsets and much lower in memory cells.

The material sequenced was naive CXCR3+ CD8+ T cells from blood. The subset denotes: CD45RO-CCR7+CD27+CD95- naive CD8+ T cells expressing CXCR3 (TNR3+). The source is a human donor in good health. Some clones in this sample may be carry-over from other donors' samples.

The CDR3 loop is CASSSVVGGDEQYF. The chain carries TRBV7-9 and TRBJ2-7; the TCRdb D gene call, TRBD1, has no DNA to confirm it. Germline V gene sequence: CDR1 SEHNR, CDR2 FQNEAQ (reference sequence). This CDR3 region has 14 residues.